This TCR beta chain was recorded in a study of blood T cell repertoires in COVID-19. Under the authors' procedure: Estimated nucleated cell counts came from reference gene primer amplification. TCRdb's copy holds only in-frame clones and misses some; the assay was immunoSEQ multiplex PCR. The DNA gave D and trimming, while V, J and clone size come from that table. The sample includes 150,000 to 200,000 clones, approximately 83% seen only once; the top ten take 13%. Germline CDR1 reads SQVTM; CDR2 reads ANQGSEA. V was cut by 2 bases and J by 6 bases, with 23 bases left in between. CDR3 length equals 16 residues. This clone was seen only a few times.

The V call is TRBV29-1, the J call TRBJ2-7; D might be TRBD2 (6 bases). The sequenced material came from PBMCs or T cells enriched from blood (not recorded which). This receptor was identified in a woman in her sixties or seventies who had recovered from COVID-19. CDR3 sequence: CSVERSIGGSAGEQYF. CDR3 DNA sequence: TGCAGCGTTGAACGGTCCATCGGAGGGTCAGCGGGCGAGCAGTACTTC.